Listed below are T cell receptor beta chains from one sample, sequenced in a study of identical twins. Via MiXCR, TCRdb re-called the 5' RACE reads, giving one row per CDR3 protein. The repertoire includes hundreds of thousands of distinct CDR3 sequences, about 20% of them detected once, and about an eighth sits in the top ten. Separately, the same data were catalogued under a study of T cells expressing NK-cell markers.

The sample consisted of PBMCs. Source of these receptors: a woman between 18 and 29 years old in good health. The CDR3 runs from the conserved cysteine through the conserved F or W. D genes are given only for firm matches. Only part of the rows carry a size: once, few, many, or a class if the clone is expanded.

J,D,size,V,DNA,CDR3
TRBJ1-1,.,many,TRBV12-3/TRBV12-4,TGTGCCAGCAGTTTCCAGGGGAGTGGTGAAGCTTTCTTT,CASSFQGSGEAFF
TRBJ2-2,.,.,TRBV12-3/TRBV12-4,TGTGCCAGCAGTCCTCAGGGTACGGTCGGGGAGCTGTTTTTT,CASSPQGTVGELFF
TRBJ2-3,TRBD2,few,TRBV10-3,TGTGCCATCACTCCAGCGGGAGGGGTAGATACGCAGTATTTT,CAITPAGGVDTQYF
TRBJ2-1,TRBD1,.,TRBV6-2/TRBV6-3,TGTGCCAGCAGCGACGGGACAGGGGACTTTAATGAGCAGTTCTTC,CASSDGTGDFNEQFF
TRBJ1-2,.,.,TRBV3-1,TGTGCCAGCAGCCTAGGGCCCCGGTTGGGCTATGGCTACACCTTC,CASSLGPRLGYGYTF
TRBJ2-1,.,.,TRBV12-3/TRBV12-4,TGTGCCAGCTCCCATAGCTATGAGCAGTTCTTC,CASSHSYEQFF
TRBJ2-1,.,.,TRBV12-3/TRBV12-4,TGTGCCAGCAGTTTAAGGGCTCGCGGCAATGAGCAGTTCTTC,CASSLRARGNEQFF
TRBJ2-7,.,.,TRBV4-2,TGTGCCAGCAGCCAAGAGATGGGGAGTTCGACCTACGAGCAGTACTTC,CASSQEMGSSTYEQYF
TRBJ1-1,.,many,TRBV6-5,TGTGCCAGCAGTTATGGCCTAAGTATGAACACTGAAGCTTTCTTT,CASSYGLSMNTEAFF
TRBJ1-6,.,.,TRBV5-5,TGTGCCAGCAGCTTTTGGGGGAATCATTCACCCCTCCACTTT,CASSFWGNHSPLHF
TRBJ2-3,.,few,TRBV6-1,TGTGCCAGCCGACCCAGGGGTAGGACAGATACGCAGTATTTT,CASRPRGRTDTQYF
TRBJ1-1,TRBD1,.,TRBV11-2,TGTGCCAGCAGCTGGGGGACAGTATACACTGAAGCTTTCTTT,CASSWGTVYTEAFF
TRBJ1-5,.,once,TRBV20-1,TGCAGTGCTAGTCTCCCGGGGGCGGGCTGGGGGAATCAGCCCCAGCATTTT,CSASLPGAGWGNQPQHF
TRBJ1-6,TRBD1,.,TRBV5-6,TGTGCCAGCAGCCCTACTGGACAGGGTGGCTCACCCCTCCACTTT,CASSPTGQGGSPLHF
TRBJ2-1,.,once,TRBV11-3,TGTGCCAGCAGCTTCCCGGACTCGACCAATGAGCAGTTCTTC,CASSFPDSTNEQFF
TRBJ2-1,.,few,TRBV10-3,TGTGCCATCAGTGGAAACTCAGGCTCCTACAATGAGCAGTTCTTC,CAISGNSGSYNEQFF
TRBJ1-1,.,few,TRBV5-1,TGCGCCAGCAGCTCGATATCGGAAGCTTTCTTT,CASSSISEAFF
TRBJ2-5,.,.,TRBV7-3,TGTGCCAGCAGCTTAATCCCAGCGGTACAAGAGACCCAGTACTTC,CASSLIPAVQETQYF
TRBJ2-7,TRBD1,few,TRBV2,TGTGCCAGCAGTCGCTCCGGGACAGGGTTTCGCGAGCAGTACTTC,CASSRSGTGFREQYF
TRBJ2-7,.,.,TRBV7-2,TGTGCCAGCAGCTTAGATGCGGTCACAGACTACGAGCAGTACTTC,CASSLDAVTDYEQYF
TRBJ1-5,.,.,TRBV7-8,TGTGCCAGCAGCTTAGTCGAGGTCGGGGATCAGCCCCAGCATTTT,CASSLVEVGDQPQHF
TRBJ1-1,.,few,TRBV20-1,TGCAGTGCTAGAGGATGGGGGGGGGCTGGCACTGAAGCTTTCTTT,CSARGWGGAGTEAFF
TRBJ2-1,.,few,TRBV20-1,TGCAGTGCTACCTCAGGGAAGGGGCAGTTCTTC,CSATSGKGQFF
TRBJ1-5,.,few,TRBV20-1,TGCAGTGCTAGAGATACCCCCGGGGTCCCCCAGCATTTT,CSARDTPGVPQHF
TRBJ2-3,.,.,TRBV9,TGTGCCAGCAGCGTCCTCAAAGATACGCAGTATTTT,CASSVLKDTQYF
TRBJ1-1,.,few,TRBV6-2/TRBV6-3,TGTGCCAGCAGTTACCGTGGGGTGGGATGGACTGAAGCTTTCTTT,CASSYRGVGWTEAFF
TRBJ2-3,.,.,TRBV20-1,TGCAGTGGTGAGGGTTCTAGCACAGATACGCAGTATTTT,CSGEGSSTDTQYF
TRBJ2-3,.,.,TRBV7-9,TGTGCCAGCACTCATAGCGGAAGCACAGATACGCAGTATTTT,CASTHSGSTDTQYF
TRBJ2-1,.,few,TRBV9,TGTGCCAGCAGCGCCCCCGGGCACCCGGGGGGCAGCAATGAGCAGTTCTTC,CASSAPGHPGGSNEQFF
TRBJ2-3,.,few,TRBV6-2/TRBV6-3,TGTGCCAGCAGCCTACGTCGTTTTCCCACCACAGATACGCAGTATTTT,CASSLRRFPTTDTQYF
TRBJ2-5,.,.,TRBV9,TGTGCCAGCAGCGTAGGTTGGTCTCTACAAGAGACCCAGTACTTC,CASSVGWSLQETQYF
TRBJ2-2,.,few,TRBV12-3/TRBV12-4,TGTGCCAGCAGTTTCCGCCAGGGGAGGACCGGGGAGCTGTTTTTT,CASSFRQGRTGELFF
TRBJ1-1,TRBD1,few,TRBV20-1,TGCAGTGCTAGACAGACAGGGGGCGACACTGAAGCTTTCTTT,CSARQTGGDTEAFF
TRBJ2-2,.,few,TRBV12-3/TRBV12-4,TGTGCCAGCACCGAAAGGCTGGCCGGGGAGCTGTTTTTT,CASTERLAGELFF
TRBJ2-5,.,many,TRBV12-3/TRBV12-4,TGTGCCATCTCGGTATTCGGTGGGGAGACCCAGTACTTC,CAISVFGGETQYF
TRBJ2-7,.,few,TRBV12-3/TRBV12-4,TGTGCCAGCAGTTTCAGGACCTCCGACGAGCAGTACTTC,CASSFRTSDEQYF
TRBJ2-4,.,.,TRBV18,TGTGCCAGCTCACCCATTCAGGTCAAAAACATTCAGTACTTC,CASSPIQVKNIQYF
TRBJ2-7,.,many,TRBV11-2,TGTGCCAGCAGCTTAGGTCGTCCCGAGCAGTACTTC,CASSLGRPEQYF
TRBJ2-7,.,.,TRBV24-1,TGTGCCACCATGAGGCGCACTCCCTACGAGCAGTACTTC,CATMRRTPYEQYF
TRBJ1-2,.,.,TRBV15,TGTGCCACCAGCAGAGATCACAATAGGGCCTGGAATGGCTACACCTTC,CATSRDHNRAWNGYTF
TRBJ1-1,.,.,TRBV29-1,TGCAGCGTTGGGAGCTCGAGTACTGAAGCTTTCTTT,CSVGSSSTEAFF
TRBJ2-4,TRBD2,.,TRBV6-1,TGTGCCAGCAGTCCGGGGGGAGCCAAAAACATTCAGTACTTC,CASSPGGAKNIQYF
TRBJ1-2,TRBD1,few,TRBV7-2,TGTGCCAGCAGCCCAGGGGACAGACGCTCCTATGGCTACACCTTC,CASSPGDRRSYGYTF
TRBJ2-3,.,few,TRBV5-1,TGCGCCAGCAAGACCACGCAGGGGAGAGATACGCAGTATTTT,CASKTTQGRDTQYF